This entry concerns a single T cell receptor beta chain. Its antigen is currently unknown. The data stem from a study of shared clonotypes between healthy human individuals. General study findings and limits: Sampling used blood alone; tissue repertoires probably differ.

Trimming cost V 0 bases and J 4 bases, with 13 bases left between them. This CDR3 contains 16 residues. Germline V CDR1 and CDR2: LGHNA, YNFKEQ. The donors, healthy adults who were HIV-negative, had experienced no recent acute infections or vaccinations. Nashville, Tennessee was home to all donors, each a Caucasian adult. Authors' processing steps: Filtering differed because ImmunoSEQ produced junction-only sequences that carried no quality scores. Profiling relied on immunoSEQ multiplex PCR, and the TCRdb table lists in-frame clones only, not all of them. The V and J calls and clone size are taken from that table; D and trimming were inferred from the DNA. Of roughly 500,000 clones in the sample, approximately 85% were seen once.

J is TRBJ2-1 and V is TRBV4-2; D uncertain. The source is a middle-aged woman in good health. Some clones in this sample may be carry-over from other donors' samples. Sequences were obtained from PBMCs. The chain's CDR3 is CASSQERANIYNEQFF. In nucleotides, the CDR3 is TGTGCCAGCAGCCAAGAACGGGCTAACATTTACAATGAGCAGTTCTTC.